These T cell receptor beta chains were read from a single sample in a study of beta chain features in type 1 diabetes. Libraries were prepared by immunoSEQ multiplex PCR; TCRdb keeps only in-frame clonotypes and omits some of them. This sample has a few hundred thousand clones; about 24% occur once, and the top ten carry around 0.011%. Sequenced input: naive CD4+ T cells from blood. The source is a woman aged 25 to 39 with type 1 diabetes. Each CDR3 is given with its conserved first and last residue. Expanded clones are given a class, and other clones once, few, many or no size at all.

V gene	clone size	J gene	CDR3 protein
TRBV4-1	.	TRBJ2-7	CASSQVPGGLNEQYF
TRBV4-1	few	TRBJ2-5	CASSQTGTGQETQYF
TRBV19	.	TRBJ2-5	CASSIRLAGETQYF
TRBV4-1	few	TRBJ1-2	CASSQDSGPTGISF
TRBV7-9	.	TRBJ2-3	CASSLSAADTQYF
TRBV19	.	TRBJ2-1	CASSVQTSGTSYNEQFF
TRBV30	.	TRBJ1-5	CAWAEAGNQPQHF
TRBV9	.	TRBJ2-5	CASSVAVAGAGQETQYF
TRBV2	.	TRBJ1-1	CASSPGESGRGAFF
TRBV30	few	TRBJ1-1	CAWSTGMTTEAFF
TRBV30	.	TRBJ2-1	CALHSGTSVANEQFF
TRBV10-3	.	TRBJ2-5	CAISGAPSGVRIEETQYF
TRBV9	.	TRBJ2-2	CASSVDMTGGELFF
TRBV4-2	.	TRBJ2-1	CASSQDSSGKVHEQFF
TRBV29-1	few	TRBJ1-1	CSVDAGVTEAFF
TRBV25-1	few	TRBJ2-6	CASSEQGDSGANVLTF
TRBV30	few	TRBJ1-2	CAWTRGPANYGYTF
TRBV5-1	few	TRBJ1-5	CASSAQGGNQPQHF
TRBV2	.	TRBJ1-1	CASSEQGVNTEAFF
TRBV9	.	TRBJ1-1	CASSVGGQGRGTEAFF
TRBV30	.	TRBJ1-2	CAQNGGGYTF
TRBV5-1	few	TRBJ1-2	CASSFQPGTESGTF
TRBV15	few	TRBJ1-2	CATSRDSGVGYTF
TRBV4-2	.	TRBJ2-7	CASSRGLAESSYEQYF
TRBV7-2	few	TRBJ1-3	CASSLPRQAGNTIYF
TRBV18	few	TRBJ2-3	CASSPFPTDTQYF
TRBV5-1	.	TRBJ2-1	CASSLIAGPYNEQFF
TRBV7-2	.	TRBJ2-3	CASRPPGLAGTDTQYF
TRBV29-1	.	TRBJ1-2	CSGENRGSPGYTF
TRBV7-8	few	TRBJ2-1	CASSLAGGEQFF
TRBV5-4	few	TRBJ1-2	CASSSKTGYGYTF
TRBV5-1	.	TRBJ2-3	CASRTSGSSDTQYF
TRBV6-5	.	TRBJ2-7	CASSTGADFEQYF
TRBV30	few	TRBJ1-1	CAWSVLPGRNTEAFF
TRBV30	.	TRBJ2-2	CAWTARTGYTGELFF
TRBV4-1	.	TRBJ2-1	CASRRQSSYNEQFF
TRBV13	.	TRBJ1-4	CASSSGQEEKLFF
TRBV30	.	TRBJ2-1	CAWSVRVNEQFF
TRBV29-1	few	TRBJ2-7	CSAGGPGDEQYF
TRBV7-8	few	TRBJ2-5	CASSSGTAPRYF
TRBV19	few	TRBJ2-6	CASSPRTGPSGANVLTF
TRBV28	.	TRBJ1-5	CASSEPGLGPQHF